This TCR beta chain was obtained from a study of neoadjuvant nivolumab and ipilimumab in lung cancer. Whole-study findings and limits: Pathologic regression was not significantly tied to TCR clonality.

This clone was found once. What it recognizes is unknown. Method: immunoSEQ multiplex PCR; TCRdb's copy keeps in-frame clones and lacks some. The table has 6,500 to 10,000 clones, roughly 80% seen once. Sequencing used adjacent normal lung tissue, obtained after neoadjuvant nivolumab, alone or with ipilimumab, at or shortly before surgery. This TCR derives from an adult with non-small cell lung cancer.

The CDR3 spells CASSLAGTGKGYTF. The CDR3 DNA is TGTGCCAGCAGCTTAGCCGGGACAGGGAAAGGCTACACCTTC. This chain uses TRBV5-4 with TRBJ1-2; 9 bases fit TRBD1. The V segment lost 2 bases and the J segment 8 bases; nucleotides outside the gene matches: 7. The V gene's germline CDR1 is SGHNT and CDR2 YYREEE (reference sequence). The CDR3 totals 14 residues.